The 3 T cell receptor beta chains below were found in one sample sequenced in a study of T cell therapy after organ transplantation. Sequencing was performed with immunoSEQ multiplex PCR; in TCRdb, only in-frame clones are kept and a portion is missing. The data show around 15,000 clones, over 75% seen once. Which antigens these TCRs recognize remains unknown. Time point reported: 20-29 weeks after completion of therapy. The sequencing here drew on CD8+ T cells from blood, taken after autologous CMV-specific T cell therapy. These receptors came from a human patient who had received a solid organ transplant and had CMV disease. The graft donor may be the source of some T cells.

V gene TRBV19 combines with J gene TRBJ2-7; the D gene could be TRBD1 or TRBD2 (5 bases each). CDR3 length equals 14 residues. The V and J ends lost 5 bases and 6 bases respectively, with 17 bases between them. Germline V gene sequence: CDR1 LNHDA, CDR2 SQIVND (reference sequence). CDR3 in amino acids: CASSWLAGTGEQYF. In DNA form, the CDR3 reads TGTGCCAGTAGTTGGTTAGCAGGGACGGGCGAGCAGTACTTC.

This chain links TRBV7-8 with TRBJ1-2; D possibly corresponds to TRBD1 (5 bases). The germline gives CDR1 SGHVS, CDR2 FQNEAQ. The CDR3 covers 13 residues. Trimming left V 3 bases short and J 3 bases short, with 8 bases between. The CDR3: CASSFGADYGYTF. Written as DNA, the CDR3 is TGTGCCAGCAGCTTTGGGGCTGACTATGGCTACACCTTC.

The rearrangement links TRBV7-9 to TRBJ2-5; 9 bases fit TRBD2. CDR1 and CDR2 (germline): SEHNR, FQNEAQ (reference sequence). The CDR3 contains 16 residues. Losses at the gene ends were 4 bases for V and 5 bases for J; bases not matched to a gene: 11. CDR3 residues: CASSSWSGGLPETQYF. CDR3 coding DNA: TGTGCCAGCAGCTCTTGGAGCGGGGGGCTCCCGGAGACCCAGTACTTC. The full variable domain, rest sourced from reference TRBV7-9 and TRBJ2-5, is DTGVSQNPRHKITKRGQNVTFRCDPISEHNRLYWYRQTLGQGPEFLTYFQNEAQLEKSRLLSDRFSAERPKGSFSTLEIQRTEQGDSAMYLCASSSWSGGLPETQYFGPGTRLLVL.